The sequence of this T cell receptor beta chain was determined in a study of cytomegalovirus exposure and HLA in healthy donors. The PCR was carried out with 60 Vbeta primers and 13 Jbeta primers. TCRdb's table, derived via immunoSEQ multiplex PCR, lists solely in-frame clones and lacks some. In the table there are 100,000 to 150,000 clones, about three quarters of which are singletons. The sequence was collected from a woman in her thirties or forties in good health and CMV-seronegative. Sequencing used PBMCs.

The CDR3 protein is CSGAGEGTGELFF. Here the CDR3 DNA reads TGCAGCGGGGCGGGGGAAGGCACCGGGGAGCTGTTTTTT. V is TRBV29-1 and J is TRBJ2-2; TRBD2 matches 7 bases. The trim removed 7 bases at V and 4 bases at J, leaving 6 bases unmatched. Germline V gene sequence: CDR1 SQVTM, CDR2 ANQGSEA. This CDR3 is built from 13 residues.